A single sample gave rise to the 14 T cell receptor beta chains below, sequenced in a study of cytomegalovirus exposure and HLA in healthy donors. PCR used 60 Vbeta primers and 13 Jbeta primers. TCRdb's table, derived via immunoSEQ multiplex PCR, lists solely in-frame clones and lacks some. The sample has around 140,000 clones; 65% to 85% are singletons. Sequenced sample: PBMCs. The receptors stem from a male donor in good health and CMV-seronegative.

The chain carries TRBV7-3 and TRBJ2-1; 9 bases line up with TRBD2. This CDR3 is built from 15 residues. Germline V gene lookup returns CDR1 SGHTA and CDR2 FQGTGA. After removal of 5 bases from V and 8 bases from J, the junction contained 10 bases not matched to a gene. CDR3 loop: CASSPQAGGLYEQFF. The DNA for the CDR3 is TGTGCCAGCAGCCCGCAGGCGGGAGGGTTGTATGAGCAGTTCTTC.

This clone occurred once. The CDR3 nucleotides are TGTGCCAGCAGGTCACCAGGACAGGGAAATCAGCCCCAGCATTTT. Protein sequence: CASRSPGQGNQPQHF. J is TRBJ1-5 and V is TRBV27; 8 bases align to TRBD1. The junction had 8 bases not matched to a gene; V was cut back by 6 bases and J by 4 bases. Germline CDR1 is MNHEY and CDR2 is SMNVEV (reference sequence). CDR3 length: 15 residues.

V and J are TRBV7-2 and TRBJ2-5; 12 positions agree with TRBD2. Germline V gives CDR1 SGHTA, CDR2 FQGNSA. The CDR3 has 18 residues. The V and J ends lost 4 bases and 4 bases, in that order; junction bases with no gene match: 13. Here the CDR3 reads CASSSRLAGAGGPETQYF. The DNA of the CDR3 is TGTGCCAGCAGCTCGCGACTAGCGGGAGCGGGGGGGCCAGAGACCCAGTACTTC.

This clone has a handful of counts. V gene TRBV6-5 combines with J gene TRBJ2-3, with TRBD2 matching 9 bases. Trimming at V came to 6 bases and at J to 0 bases, leaving 4 bases not matched to a gene. The germline V gene encodes CDR1 MNHEY and CDR2 SVGAGI. This CDR3 has 15 amino acids. In nucleotides, the CDR3 is TGTGCCAGCAGCCCTACTAGCGGGAGCACAGATACGCAGTATTTT. Protein: CASSPTSGSTDTQYF.

To note about this clone: Compared with germline, one end of the junction differs, possibly owing to a read error. Other DNA sequences in the sample encode the same CDR3. This chain joins TRBV2 and TRBJ2-3, with 9 bases matching TRBD1. The germline V gene encodes CDR1 SNHLY and CDR2 FYNNEI. There are 15 residues in the CDR3. This chain's CDR3 is CASTTDRGSTDTQYF. The CDR3 nucleotides are TGTGCCAGCACCACGGACAGGGGCAGCACAGATACGCAATATTTT.

The chain has TRBV25-1 and TRBJ2-1, with a possible D match to TRBD2 (7 bases). The CDR3 runs 18 residues. The germline V and J ends were trimmed by 1 base and 7 bases, with 23 bases remaining between them. Germline lookup yields CDR1 MGHDK and CDR2 SYGVNS. The chain's CDR3 is CASSELGAGEGRINEQFF. DNA for the CDR3: TGTGCCAGCAGTGAATTGGGGGCGGGGGAGGGCCGTATAAATGAGCAGTTCTTC.

This clone was recorded once. The chain is built from TRBV6-5 and TRBJ2-7; 8 positions match TRBD2. The germline gives CDR1 MNHEY, CDR2 SVGAGI. V lost 2 bases, J lost 7 bases, and 10 bases stayed unmatched. This CDR3 contains 15 residues. This CDR3 is CASSYEAGGAREQYF. DNA for the CDR3: TGTGCCAGCAGTTACGAGGCCGGGGGGGCCAGGGAGCAGTACTTC.

The chain combines TRBV7-2 with TRBJ1-4; D unclear. V was clipped by 1 base and J by 11 bases, with 8 bases between them. CDR3 length: 12 residues. Germline assignment: CDR1 SGHTA and CDR2 FQGNSA. CDR3 sequence: CASSLERSKLFF. The CDR3 DNA reads as TGTGCCAGCAGCTTAGAAAGGAGTAAACTGTTTTTT.

This sequence joins TRBV6-6 and TRBJ2-3, with a possible D match to TRBD1 (6 bases). Germline V gene data show CDR1 as MNHNY and CDR2 as SVGAGI (reference sequence). There are 12 residues in the CDR3. V was clipped by 6 bases and J by 6 bases, with 10 bases between them. The DNA of the CDR3 is TGTGCCAGCAGGCCTGGGGGCGATACGCAGTATTTT. This encodes CASRPGGDTQYF.

The chain has TRBV16 and TRBJ2-6, with D perhaps matching TRBD1 (6 bases). The CDR3 sequence is 17 residues long. Trimming cost V 3 bases and J 0 bases, with 12 bases left between them. Germline CDR1 reads KGHSY; CDR2 reads FQNENV. Here the CDR3 DNA reads TGTGCCAGCAGCCACAGGGGATATAGCTCTGGGGCCAACGTCCTGACTTTC. Amino acids: CASSHRGYSSGANVLTF.

The chain has TRBV19 and TRBJ2-7; TRBD2 agrees at 7 bases. CDR3 size: 15 residues. Germline values: CDR1 LNHDA, CDR2 SQIVND (reference sequence). V dropped 3 bases and J dropped 1; count of bases not matched to a gene: 6. The CDR3 here is CASSMGGRTSYEQYF. The CDR3 coding sequence is TGTGCCAGTAGTATGGGCGGGAGAACGTCCTACGAGCAGTACTTC. The full variable domain, with the rest looked up from reference TRBV19 and TRBJ2-7, is DGGITQSPKYLFRKEGQNVTLSCEQNLNHDAMYWYRQDPGQGLRLIYYSQIVNDFQKGDIAEGYSVSREKKESFPLTVTSAQKNPTAFYLCASSMGGRTSYEQYFGPGTRLTVT.

Note on this clone: Distinct nucleotide sequences in the sample also encode this CDR3. The rearrangement uses TRBV6-5 and TRBJ1-5; D is undetermined. There are 11 residues in the CDR3. The germline V gene has CDR1 MNHEY and CDR2 SVGAGI. The V end lost 6 bases, the J end lost 9 bases, and 9 bases lay between the germline ends. The CDR3 nucleotides read TGTGCCAGCAGCCAAGGAGGGCCCCAGCATTTT. It yields the protein CASSQGGPQHF.

Only one count was recorded for this clone. CDR3 sequence: CASSQRPAYEQYF. The CDR3 DNA reads TGCGCCAGCAGCCAGAGGCCGGCCTACGAGCAGTACTTC. The chain employs TRBV5-1 and TRBJ2-7; D remains unclear. Trimming removed 4 bases from V and 2 bases from J, with 10 bases in between. CDR3 size: 13 residues. Germline CDR1 is SGHRS and CDR2 is YFSETQ.

In the case of this clone: Different DNA sequences within this sample yield the same CDR3. V is TRBV6-5 and J is TRBJ2-7, with 7 nucleotides matching TRBD2. The V and J ends lost 2 bases and 3 bases, in that order; junction bases with no gene match: 4. This CDR3 contains 14 residues. Germline V gene lookup returns CDR1 MNHEY and CDR2 SVGAGI. CDR3 sequence: CASSYGGGGYEQYF. The CDR3 DNA is TGTGCCAGCAGTTACGGGGGGGGAGGCTACGAGCAGTACTTC.